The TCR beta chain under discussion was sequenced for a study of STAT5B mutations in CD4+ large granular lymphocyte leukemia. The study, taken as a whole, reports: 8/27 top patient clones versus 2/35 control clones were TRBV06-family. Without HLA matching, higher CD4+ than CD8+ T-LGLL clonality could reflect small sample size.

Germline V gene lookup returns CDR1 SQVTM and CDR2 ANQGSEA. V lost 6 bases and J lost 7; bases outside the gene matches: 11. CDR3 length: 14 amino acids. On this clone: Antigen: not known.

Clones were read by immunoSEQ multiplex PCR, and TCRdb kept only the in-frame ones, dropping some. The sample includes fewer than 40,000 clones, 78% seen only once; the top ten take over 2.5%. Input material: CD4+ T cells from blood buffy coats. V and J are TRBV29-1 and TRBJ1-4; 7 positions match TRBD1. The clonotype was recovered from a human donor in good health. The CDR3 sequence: CSVAKGGGTEKLFF. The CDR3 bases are TGCAGCGTAGCTAAAGGGGGCGGTACTGAAAAACTGTTTTTT. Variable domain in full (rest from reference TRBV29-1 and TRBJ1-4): SAVISQKPSRDICQRGTSLTIQCQVDSQVTMMFWYRQQPGQSLTLIATANQGSEATYESGFVIDKFPISRPNLTFSTLTVSNMSPEDSSIYLCSVAKGGGTEKLFFGSGTQLSVL.